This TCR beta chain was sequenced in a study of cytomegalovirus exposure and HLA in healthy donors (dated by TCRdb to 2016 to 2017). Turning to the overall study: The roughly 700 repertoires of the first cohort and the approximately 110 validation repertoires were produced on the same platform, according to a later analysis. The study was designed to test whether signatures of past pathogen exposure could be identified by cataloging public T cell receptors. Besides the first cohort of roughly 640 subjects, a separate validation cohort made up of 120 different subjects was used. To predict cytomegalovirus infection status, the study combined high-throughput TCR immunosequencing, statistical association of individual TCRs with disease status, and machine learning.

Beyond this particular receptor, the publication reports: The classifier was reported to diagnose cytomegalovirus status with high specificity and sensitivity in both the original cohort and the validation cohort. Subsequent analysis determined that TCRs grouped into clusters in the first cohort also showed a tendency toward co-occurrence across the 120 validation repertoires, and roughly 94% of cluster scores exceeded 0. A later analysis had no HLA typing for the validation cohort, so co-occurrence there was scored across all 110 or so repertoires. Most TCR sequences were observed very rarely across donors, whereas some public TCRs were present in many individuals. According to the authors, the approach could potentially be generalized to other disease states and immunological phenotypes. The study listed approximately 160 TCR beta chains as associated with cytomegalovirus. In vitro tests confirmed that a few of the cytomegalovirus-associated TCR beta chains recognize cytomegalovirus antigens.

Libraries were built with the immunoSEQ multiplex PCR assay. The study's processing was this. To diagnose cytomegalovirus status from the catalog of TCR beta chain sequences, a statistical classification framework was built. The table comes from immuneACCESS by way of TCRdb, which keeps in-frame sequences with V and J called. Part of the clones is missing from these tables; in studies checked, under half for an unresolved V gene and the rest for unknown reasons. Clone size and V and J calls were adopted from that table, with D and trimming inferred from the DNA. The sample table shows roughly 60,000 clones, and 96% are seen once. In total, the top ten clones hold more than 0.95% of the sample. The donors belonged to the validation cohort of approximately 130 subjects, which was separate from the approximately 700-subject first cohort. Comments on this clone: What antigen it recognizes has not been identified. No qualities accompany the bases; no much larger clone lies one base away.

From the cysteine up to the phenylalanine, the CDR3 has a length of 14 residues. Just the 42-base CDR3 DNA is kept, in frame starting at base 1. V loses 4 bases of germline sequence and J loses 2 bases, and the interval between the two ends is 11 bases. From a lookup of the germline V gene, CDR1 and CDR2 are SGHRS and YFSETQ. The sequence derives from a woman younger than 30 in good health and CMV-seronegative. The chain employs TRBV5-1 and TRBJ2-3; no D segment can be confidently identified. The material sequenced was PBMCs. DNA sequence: TGCGCCAGCAGCCGCTTAGTCCCCACAGATACGCAGTATTTT. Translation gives CASSRLVPTDTQYF.